The source of this T cell receptor beta chain is a study of CD8+ T cells in alopecia areata. In the study overall: The drug, oral tofacitinib, was given to treated patients at 5 to 10 mg twice daily.

As the sequencing template, cDNA was produced by extracting RNA and reverse transcribing it. Clones were sequenced by immunoSEQ multiplex PCR, and TCRdb holds only the in-frame ones, with some missing. The table records tens of thousands of clones, approximately 43% of them present only once. This clone was seen only once. Its antigen is unknown. An end of the junction differs from the germline gene, which may be a read error. Germline CDR1 and CDR2: SNHLY and FYNNEI. The length of the CDR3 is 14 residues. Study-level points and caveats: Sequence data from scalp samples additionally include resident alphabeta T cells of normal skin.

Lesional scalp punch biopsies and peripheral blood were collected from alopecia areata patients. The clonotype comes from a human donor with alopecia areata. Sequencing was performed on CD8+ T cells sorted from blood, taken at week 0. The rearrangement joins TRBV2 to TRBJ1-1; D is uncertain. This CDR3 reads CASREGGGGTEAFF. The CDR3 nucleotides read TGTGCCAGCAGAGAAGGAGGTGGAGGGACTGAAGCTTTCTTT.